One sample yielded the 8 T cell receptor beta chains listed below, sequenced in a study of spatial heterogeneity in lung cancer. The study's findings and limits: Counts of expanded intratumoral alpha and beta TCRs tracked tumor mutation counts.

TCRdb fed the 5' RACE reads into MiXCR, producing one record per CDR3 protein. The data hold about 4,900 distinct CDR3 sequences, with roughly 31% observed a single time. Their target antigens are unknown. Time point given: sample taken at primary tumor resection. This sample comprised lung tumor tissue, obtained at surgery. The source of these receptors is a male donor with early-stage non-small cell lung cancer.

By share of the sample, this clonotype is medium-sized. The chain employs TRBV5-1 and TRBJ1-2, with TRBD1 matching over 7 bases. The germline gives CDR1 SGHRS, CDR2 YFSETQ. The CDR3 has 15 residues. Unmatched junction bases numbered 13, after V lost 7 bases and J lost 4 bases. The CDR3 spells CASRDSPREGYGYTF. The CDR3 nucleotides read TGCGCCAGCCGGGACAGCCCGAGAGAGGGCTATGGCTACACCTTC. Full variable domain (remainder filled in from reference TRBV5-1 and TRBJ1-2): KAGVTQTPRYLIKTRGQQVTLSCSPISGHRSVSWYQQTPGQGLQFLFEYFSETQRNKGNFPGRFSGRQFSNSRSEMNVSTLELGDSALYLCASRDSPREGYGYTFGSGTRLTVV.

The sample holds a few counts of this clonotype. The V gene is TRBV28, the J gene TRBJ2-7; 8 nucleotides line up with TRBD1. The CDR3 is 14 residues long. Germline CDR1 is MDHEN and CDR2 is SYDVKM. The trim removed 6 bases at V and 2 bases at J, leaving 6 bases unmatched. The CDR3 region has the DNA TGTGCCAGCAGGTCAAGACAGGGGCCCTACGAGCAGTACTTC. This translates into CASRSRQGPYEQYF.

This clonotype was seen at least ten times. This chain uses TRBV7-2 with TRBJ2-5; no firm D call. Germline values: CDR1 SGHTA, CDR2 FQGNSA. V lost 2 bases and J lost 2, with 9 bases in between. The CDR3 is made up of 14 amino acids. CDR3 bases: TGTGCCAGCAGCTTAACGGTTTTACAAGAGACCCAGTACTTC. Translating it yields CASSLTVLQETQYF.

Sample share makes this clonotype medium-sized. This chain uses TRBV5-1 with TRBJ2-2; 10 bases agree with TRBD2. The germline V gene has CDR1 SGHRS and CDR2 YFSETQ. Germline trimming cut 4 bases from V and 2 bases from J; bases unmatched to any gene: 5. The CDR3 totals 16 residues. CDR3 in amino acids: CASSTGLAVNTGELFF. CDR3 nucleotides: TGCGCCAGCAGCACCGGACTAGCGGTTAACACCGGGGAGCTGTTTTTT. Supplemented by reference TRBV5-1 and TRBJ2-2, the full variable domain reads KAGVTQTPRYLIKTRGQQVTLSCSPISGHRSVSWYQQTPGQGLQFLFEYFSETQRNKGNFPGRFSGRQFSNSRSEMNVSTLELGDSALYLCASSTGLAVNTGELFFGEGSRLTVL.

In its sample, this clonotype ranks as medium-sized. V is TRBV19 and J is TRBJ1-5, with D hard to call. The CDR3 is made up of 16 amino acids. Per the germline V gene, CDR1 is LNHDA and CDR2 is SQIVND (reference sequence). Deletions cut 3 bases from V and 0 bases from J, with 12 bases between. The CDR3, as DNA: TGTGCCAGTAGTATGGAGACACATTATAGCAATCAGCCCCAGCATTTT. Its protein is CASSMETHYSNQPQHF. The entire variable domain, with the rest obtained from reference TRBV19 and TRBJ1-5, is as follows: DGGITQSPKYLFRKEGQNVTLSCEQNLNHDAMYWYRQDPGQGLRLIYYSQIVNDFQKGDIAEGYSVSREKKESFPLTVTSAQKNPTAFYLCASSMETHYSNQPQHFGDGTRLSIL.

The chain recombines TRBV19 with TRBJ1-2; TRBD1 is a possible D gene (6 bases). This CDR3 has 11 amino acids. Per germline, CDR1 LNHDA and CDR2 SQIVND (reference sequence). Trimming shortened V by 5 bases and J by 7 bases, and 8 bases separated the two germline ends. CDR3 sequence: CASSWDTGYTF. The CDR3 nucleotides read TGTGCCAGTAGTTGGGACACTGGCTACACCTTC. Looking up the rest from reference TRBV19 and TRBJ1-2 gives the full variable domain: DGGITQSPKYLFRKEGQNVTLSCEQNLNHDAMYWYRQDPGQGLRLIYYSQIVNDFQKGDIAEGYSVSREKKESFPLTVTSAQKNPTAFYLCASSWDTGYTFGSGTRLTVV.

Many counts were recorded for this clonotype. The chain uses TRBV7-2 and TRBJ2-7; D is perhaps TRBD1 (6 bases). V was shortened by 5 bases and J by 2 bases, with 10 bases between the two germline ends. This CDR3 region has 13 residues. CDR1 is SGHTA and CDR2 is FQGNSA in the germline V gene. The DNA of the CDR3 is TGTGCCAGCAGCCCGTGGGGGCCCTACGAGCAGTACTTC. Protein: CASSPWGPYEQYF.

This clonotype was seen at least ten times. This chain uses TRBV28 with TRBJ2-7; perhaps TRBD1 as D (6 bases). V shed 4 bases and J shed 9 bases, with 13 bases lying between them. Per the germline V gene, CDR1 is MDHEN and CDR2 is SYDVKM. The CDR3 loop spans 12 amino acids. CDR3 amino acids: CASSWTARVQYF. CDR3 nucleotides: TGTGCCAGCAGTTGGACAGCTAGGGTGCAGTACTTC.